Sequencing of this T cell receptor (beta chain) was carried out in a study of blood T cells in healthy people across ages. Whole-study findings and limits: Versus aged donors, long-lived donors had higher diversity and more naive CD4+ cells.

With a J-beta primer mix and a sample-barcoded 5' primer, a second PCR ran roughly 6 to 11 cycles. Carrying 12 random nucleotides, a template-switch adaptor labeled each individual cDNA molecule. TCRdb passed the 5' RACE reads through MiXCR, listing each CDR3 protein once. Seen here are 1,300,000 or so distinct CDR3 sequences, approximately 59% observed once, and the top ten hold 6.5% to 8.5%. V lost 6 bases to trimming and J lost 5 bases, with 19 bases between them. There are 15 residues in the CDR3. Per germline, CDR1 MNHEY and CDR2 SVGAGI. A note on this clonotype: Its antigen is not known.

Donors were systemically healthy Caucasian individuals from Russia aged roughly 6 to 100 years. The chain joins TRBV6-5 to TRBJ2-5, with D perhaps TRBD1 or TRBD2 (5 bases each). The sequenced sample was blood. The receptor was isolated from a man aged 18 to 29 in good health. Written as DNA, the CDR3 is TGTGCCAGCAGCGGGGACGGGGTCGGTCGGGAGACCCAGTACTTC. Amino acid sequence: CASSGDGVGRETQYF.